Presented here are 4 T cell receptor beta chains from one specimen sequenced in a study of beta chain features in type 1 diabetes. Findings and limits, study-wide: In all four CD4+ subsets, TCRB CDR3 length was significantly, moderately reduced in type 1 diabetes.

The sequenced template was cDNA made from the entire isolated RNA. Sequencing was performed with immunoSEQ multiplex PCR; in TCRdb, only in-frame clones are kept and a portion is missing. The table shows over 150,000 clones, with less than 9.5% occurring only once. The antigens of these receptors remain unknown. Sequencing was carried out using central memory CD4+ T cells from blood. The source of these receptors is a woman aged 40 to 50 with type 1 diabetes.

The chain carries TRBV7-3 and TRBJ2-1; D might be TRBD2 (5 bases). This CDR3 is 16 amino acids long. The germline V gene encodes CDR1 SGHTA and CDR2 FQGTGA. Trimming pared 2 bases from V and 2 bases from J, leaving 13 bases between. CDR3 DNA: TGTGCCAGCAGCTTACTCGGGGATACTACCTACAATGAGCAGTTCTTC. The encoded protein is CASSLLGDTTYNEQFF.

This clone was observed a few times. This sequence joins TRBV7-6 and TRBJ1-1, with D unresolved. The V end was cut by 1 base, the J end by 3 bases, with 12 bases between. The CDR3 runs 15 residues. Germline V gene sequence: CDR1 SGHVS, CDR2 FNYEAQ. CDR3 nucleotide sequence: TGTGCCAGCAGCTTAGTGGCGGGGATGGACACTGAAGCTTTCTTT. Its translation is CASSLVAGMDTEAFF.

The table lists this clone with a few counts. V and J are TRBV15 and TRBJ2-3; the match to TRBD2 covers 8 bases. Looked up from germline, CDR1 is LNHNV and CDR2 is YYDKDF (reference sequence). This CDR3 is 16 amino acids long. Trimming took 4 bases from V and 1 from J; bases not matched to a gene: 7. CDR3 in amino acids: CATSTGGSWGTDTQYF. The CDR3 DNA sequence: TGTGCCACCAGCACGGGAGGGTCATGGGGCACAGATACGCAGTATTTT.

This clone was seen more than once but under ten times. The J gene is TRBJ2-1, the V gene TRBV5-1; 8 bases fit TRBD2. Germline V lookup: CDR1 SGHRS, CDR2 YFSETQ. V dropped 4 bases and J dropped 0; count of bases not matched to a gene: 9. This CDR3 spans 17 amino acids. CDR3 protein: CASSPSPSGSSYNEQFF. The CDR3 region has the DNA TGCGCCAGCAGCCCGTCCCCGAGCGGGAGCTCCTACAATGAGCAGTTCTTC. The whole variable domain, filled in from reference TRBV5-1 and TRBJ2-1, reads KAGVTQTPRYLIKTRGQQVTLSCSPISGHRSVSWYQQTPGQGLQFLFEYFSETQRNKGNFPGRFSGRQFSNSRSEMNVSTLELGDSALYLCASSPSPSGSSYNEQFFGPGTRLTVL.